This T cell receptor (beta chain) was obtained from a study of T cells after yellow fever vaccination. V dropped 6 bases and J dropped 4 bases, with 13 bases sitting between them. The CDR3 sequence is 15 residues long. Looked up from germline, CDR1 is SGHTA and CDR2 is FQGNSA. Findings and caveats of the study: Clonotypes appearing in both CD4 and CD8 compartments existed, and their share was small.

TCRdb redid the calling of the 5' RACE reads with MiXCR, one entry per CDR3 protein. Of just under 600,000 distinct CDR3 sequences in the sample, about 13% were seen once. Notes on this clonotype: What it binds is not known.

The TCR comes from a man aged 25-45 years who received the YFV17D yellow fever vaccine. The sequenced sample was PBMCs, obtained on the day of the yellow fever booster vaccination. The rearrangement joins TRBV7-2 to TRBJ2-6; D is possibly TRBD1 (6 bases). For the CDR3, the DNA is TGTGCCAGCAGACTGACAGGCCAAGGGGCCAACGTCCTGACTTTC. Protein: CASRLTGQGANVLTF.